This passage covers 25 T cell receptor beta chains from one sample sequenced in a study of T cell responses to AZD1222 COVID-19 vaccine listed by TCRdb under 2021. Library preparation was by the immunoSEQ multiplex PCR assay. TCRdb holds this immuneACCESS table with in-frame rearrangements only. Some clones are missing; in checked studies, unresolved V genes explain under half, and the rest has no known cause. The sample yields 150,000 or so clones; 92% were counted once. Clones ranked in the top ten supply about 3.5% of the sample. What this sample's time point label stands for: baseline before first vaccination. Material: peripheral blood, obtained on day 0 of AZD1222 vaccination. These receptors were collected from an adult in good health.

The gene calls are TRBV28 and TRBJ2-5; 7 nucleotides match TRBD2. This CDR3 has 13 amino acids. With 10 bases clipped from V and 5 bases from J, the junction kept 10 bases outside the gene matches. The V gene's germline CDR1 is MDHEN and CDR2 SYDVKM. CDR3 protein: CATLSSGWETQYF. CDR3 nucleotide sequence: TGTGCCACCCTCTCTAGCGGCTGGGAGACCCAGTACTTC.

CDR3 residues: CAIRGTSGSTDTQYF. In DNA form, the CDR3 reads TGTGCCATCAGGGGGACTAGCGGGAGCACAGATACGCAGTATTTT. This chain links TRBV10-3 with TRBJ2-3, with TRBD2 matching 12 bases. Germline V gives CDR1 ENHRY, CDR2 SYGVKD. The CDR3 is 15 residues long. V was clipped by 6 bases and J by 0 bases; unmatched bases: 1.

This clone appeared a single time. This chain uses TRBV2 with TRBJ2-3; D is possibly TRBD2 (5 bases). The V gene's germline CDR1 is SNHLY and CDR2 FYNNEI. V gave up 6 bases and J gave up 6 bases, with 13 bases separating them. This CDR3 is built from 13 residues. The CDR3 loop reads CASRRTASDTQYF. The CDR3 DNA follows: TGTGCCAGCAGACGGACTGCCTCGGATACGCAGTATTTT.

This clone was counted a few times. The rearrangement links TRBV6-5 to TRBJ1-1; a possible D gene is TRBD1 (6 bases). V was cut by 5 bases and J by 11 bases, with 24 bases left in between. The CDR3 runs to 15 residues. Germline V gene data show CDR1 as MNHEY and CDR2 as SVGAGI. The CDR3 DNA is TGTGCCAGCAGTACCCACCACGGGCAGGGGAATACGGCTTTCTTT. Translated, it gives CASSTHHGQGNTAFF.

This chain links TRBV7-9 with TRBJ1-5; 7 bases fit TRBD1. The ends lost 3 bases at V and 1 base at J; junction bases unmatched: 9. The CDR3 has 17 residues. Germline V gene lookup returns CDR1 SEHNR and CDR2 FQNEAQ (reference sequence). CDR3: CASSFSLRGNSNQPQHF. Here the CDR3 DNA reads TGTGCCAGCAGCTTCTCGCTCAGGGGGAACAGCAATCAGCCCCAGCATTTT.

This clone has a single count. The chain employs TRBV7-2 and TRBJ2-5; 8 nucleotides line up with TRBD2. The germline V gene has CDR1 SGHTA and CDR2 FQGNSA. This CDR3 spans 14 amino acids. V lost 5 bases to trimming and J lost 5 bases; unmatched junction nucleotides: 7. CDR3 DNA sequence: TGTGCCAGCAGCCTCGGGGGGGAGCGGGAGACCCAGTACTTC. It codes for CASSLGGERETQYF.

The chain joins TRBV9 to TRBJ1-3; D remains ambiguous. The CDR3 is 16 residues long. Germline CDR1 is SGDLS and CDR2 is YYNGEE. V was trimmed by 4 bases and J by 0 bases, leaving 14 bases between them. The CDR3 spells CASSHSPGSSGNTIYF. DNA for the CDR3: TGTGCCAGCAGCCACTCGCCCGGGAGCTCTGGAAACACCATATATTTT.

This clone was detected a few times. The chain has TRBV5-6 and TRBJ2-6; 7 positions agree with TRBD1. Germline V gene sequence: CDR1 SGHDT, CDR2 YYEEEE. Trimming took 3 bases from V and 7 from J; bases not matched to a gene: 13. The CDR3 loop spans 17 amino acids. CDR3 DNA: TGTGCCAGCAGCTCGAGGGGGCTTGGGTCCCGTGCCAACGTCCTGACTTTC. This gives the protein CASSSRGLGSRANVLTF.

The rearrangement uses TRBV7-2 and TRBJ2-2, with 9 bases fitting TRBD1. This CDR3 comprises 18 residues. Germline V gives CDR1 SGHTA, CDR2 FQGNSA. The ends lost 4 bases at V and 6 bases at J; junction bases unmatched: 15. CDR3 DNA sequence: TGTGCCAGCAGCTCCCCCACACAGGGGGCAAGACACGCCGGGGAGCTGTTTTTT. Protein: CASSSPTQGARHAGELFF.

The chain couples TRBV7-2 to TRBJ2-5; TRBD2 matches 13 bases. V shed 5 bases and J 1 base; nucleotides not matched to a gene: 13. Germline-derived CDR1 and CDR2 are SGHTA and FQGNSA. CDR3 length equals 19 residues. The CDR3 loop reads CASSLQSTSGRKGQETQYF. Written as DNA, the CDR3 is TGTGCCAGCAGCCTACAGTCGACTAGCGGGAGGAAGGGCCAAGAGACCCAGTACTTC. Drawing the rest from reference TRBV7-2 and TRBJ2-5, the complete variable domain is GAGVSQSPSNKVTEKGKDVELRCDPISGHTALYWYRQSLGQGLEFLIYFQGNSAPDKSGLPSDRFSAERTGGSVSTLTIQRTQQEDSAVYLCASSLQSTSGRKGQETQYFGPGTRLLVL.

The CDR3 protein is CASSLNRRVNEKLFF. CDR3 sequence (DNA): TGCGCCAGCAGCCTAAACAGGAGGGTCAATGAAAAACTGTTTTTT. The J gene is TRBJ1-4, the V gene TRBV5-1, with TRBD1 as a possible D gene (5 bases). V lost 4 bases to trimming and J lost 5 bases, with 15 bases between them. Germline V gene lookup returns CDR1 SGHRS and CDR2 YFSETQ. The length of the CDR3 is 15 residues.

The rearrangement joins TRBV7-2 to TRBJ1-2, with D maybe TRBD1 (5 bases). The CDR3 totals 15 residues. Germline loops: CDR1 SGHTA, CDR2 FQGNSA. Trimming shortened V by 5 bases and J by 3 bases, and 16 bases separated the two germline ends. The CDR3 region has the DNA TGTGCCAGCAGCCTGGGAGGAGGGGCTGACTATGGCTACACCTTC. Its translation is CASSLGGGADYGYTF. Drawing the rest from reference TRBV7-2 and TRBJ1-2, the complete variable domain is GAGVSQSPSNKVTEKGKDVELRCDPISGHTALYWYRQSLGQGLEFLIYFQGNSAPDKSGLPSDRFSAERTGGSVSTLTIQRTQQEDSAVYLCASSLGGGADYGYTFGSGTRLTVV.

The chain combines TRBV11-1 with TRBJ2-7; D unresolved. The V gene's germline CDR1 is SGHAT and CDR2 FQDESV (reference sequence). The length of the CDR3 is 11 residues. The ends were cut back, 2 bases at V and 7 bases at J, with 6 bases in the middle. The DNA of the CDR3 is TGTGCCAGCAGCTTATTAAAAGAGCAGTACTTC. It encodes CASSLLKEQYF.

V is TRBV28 and J is TRBJ2-1; 14 bases are shared with TRBD2. The CDR3 totals 17 residues. Germline V CDR1 and CDR2: MDHEN, SYDVKM. V was clipped by 5 bases and J by 10 bases; unmatched bases: 13. The CDR3 region is CASSMGLAGVWAGEQFF. The CDR3 bases are TGTGCCAGCAGTATGGGACTAGCGGGAGTATGGGCCGGCGAGCAGTTCTTC.

The gene calls are TRBV19 and TRBJ2-7; the match to TRBD1 covers 7 bases. The V segment lost 7 bases and the J segment 6 bases; nucleotides outside the gene matches: 9. The germline V gene has CDR1 LNHDA and CDR2 SQIVND (reference sequence). The CDR3 has 13 residues. CDR3 in DNA: TGTGCCAGTACAGACAGGGAATTCTCCGAGCAGTACTTC. This codes for CASTDREFSEQYF.

The chain recombines TRBV10-3 with TRBJ2-6; D remains unclear. CDR3 size: 14 residues. The germline CDR1 and CDR2 sequences are ENHRY and SYGVKD. V was shortened by 4 bases and J by 0 bases, with 4 bases between the two germline ends. CDR3 bases: TGTGCCATCAGTGTCGACTCTGGGGCCAACGTCCTGACTTTC. Its protein is CAISVDSGANVLTF.

This chain joins TRBV7-8 and TRBJ2-3; 8 bases agree with TRBD1. The junction had 14 bases not matched to a gene; V was cut back by 3 bases and J by 0 bases. Per germline, CDR1 SGHVS and CDR2 FQNEAQ. The CDR3 is 19 residues long. The CDR3 sequence is CASSFRNPLDRESTDTQYF. In DNA form, the CDR3 reads TGTGCCAGCAGCTTTAGAAACCCTCTGGACAGGGAGAGCACAGATACGCAGTATTTT.

The V gene is TRBV5-6, the J gene TRBJ2-5, with 9 bases fitting TRBD2. The CDR3 loop spans 16 amino acids. J was trimmed by 5 bases and V by 0 bases; bases with no gene match: 8. CDR1 and CDR2 (germline): SGHDT, YYEEEE. The CDR3 protein is CASSLDPGTSWETQYF. The CDR3 DNA is TGTGCCAGCAGCTTGGACCCCGGGACTAGCTGGGAGACCCAGTACTTC. The variable domain in full, with the rest retrieved from reference TRBV5-6 and TRBJ2-5, is DAGVTQSPTHLIKTRGQQVTLRCSPKSGHDTVSWYQQALGQGPQFIFQYYEEEERQRGNFPDRFSGHQFPNYSSELNVNALLLGDSALYLCASSLDPGTSWETQYFGPGTRLLVL.

The chain is built from TRBV5-4 and TRBJ1-1, with D possibly TRBD1 on 6 matching bases. The V end lost 4 bases, the J end lost 3 bases, and 13 bases lay between the germline ends. CDR1 SGHNT and CDR2 YYREEE come from the germline V gene (reference sequence). This CDR3 is built from 14 residues. The DNA for the CDR3 is TGTGCCAGCAGCCCGACTGGGGGCTACACTGAAGCTTTCTTT. Translating gives CASSPTGGYTEAFF. Full variable domain (missing parts from reference TRBV5-4 and TRBJ1-1): ETGVTQSPTHLIKTRGQQVTLRCSSQSGHNTVSWYQQALGQGPQFIFQYYREEENGRGNFPPRFSGLQFPNYSSELNVNALELDDSALYLCASSPTGGYTEAFFGQGTRLTVV.

The chain is built from TRBV19 and TRBJ2-7, with 8 bases identical to TRBD1. Germline CDR1 is LNHDA and CDR2 is SQIVND (reference sequence). The V and J ends lost 6 bases and 1 base, in that order; junction bases with no gene match: 8. The CDR3 consists of 15 residues. CDR3 coding DNA: TGTGCCAGTAGCCCTCAGGGGGCCGGTTCCTACGAGCAGTACTTC. Its translation is CASSPQGAGSYEQYF.

This rearrangement joins TRBV18 to TRBJ2-2; TRBD2 agrees at 9 bases. The CDR3 is made up of 21 amino acids. The V gene end was trimmed by 3 bases and the J gene end by 1 base; junction bases not matched to a gene: 18. Germline V CDR1 and CDR2: KGHSH, LQKENI. The DNA of the CDR3 is TGTGCCAGCTCACCGGGCCCCTACGAGCGGGAGGACGGGGAGAACACCGGGGAGCTGTTTTTT. This sequence encodes CASSPGPYEREDGENTGELFF.

The chain is built from TRBV10-2 and TRBJ2-6; a weak D match, TRBD1 (5 bases). CDR3 size: 17 residues. CDR1 and CDR2 (germline): WSHSY, SAAADI. The V end lost 4 bases, the J end lost 3 bases, and 16 bases lay between the germline ends. In DNA form, the CDR3 reads TGCGCCAGCAGTGCCCGATGGTCAGGGCGTGGGGCCAACGTCCTGACTTTC. Translated, it gives CASSARWSGRGANVLTF.

This clone was picked up a small number of times. The chain is built from TRBV1 and TRBJ1-2; TRBD1 was called by the table and not checked on the DNA. TRBV1 is labeled a pseudogene. The CDR3 covers 14 residues. The CDR3 sequence: CTSSQATGSYGYTF. CDR3 coding DNA: TGCACCAGCAGCCAGGCGACAGGGTCCTATGGCTACACCTTC.

The gene calls are TRBV18 and TRBJ2-5; 10 positions match TRBD2. The trim removed 3 bases at V and 7 bases at J, leaving 8 bases unmatched. The CDR3 is 15 residues long. Per the germline V gene, CDR1 is KGHSH and CDR2 is LQKENI. CDR3 in amino acids: CASSPRNSGRTTQYF. CDR3 coding DNA: TGTGCCAGCTCACCCCGAAATAGCGGGAGGACGACCCAGTACTTC. Supplemented by reference TRBV18 and TRBJ2-5, the full variable domain reads NAGVMQNPRHLVRRRGQEARLRCSPMKGHSHVYWYRQLPEEGLKFMVYLQKENIIDESGMPKERFSAEFPKEGPSILRIQQVVRGDSAAYFCASSPRNSGRTTQYFGPGTRLLVL.

The V and J genes are TRBV6-4 and TRBJ2-1, with D uncertain. Germline V gene lookup returns CDR1 MRHNA and CDR2 SNTAGT. This CDR3 spans 12 amino acids. V dropped 4 bases and J dropped 4 bases, with 5 bases sitting between them. The CDR3 is CASSGPYNEQFF. The CDR3, as DNA: TGTGCCAGCAGTGGTCCTTACAATGAGCAGTTCTTC.